The clone carrying this T cell receptor (beta chain) was observed a single time. Antigen: not known. The data were taken from a study of blood T cells in healthy people across ages. Study results and caveats: Calculation of diversity from one million T cells yielded estimates considered to be underestimates. No conclusive comparison of naive versus antigen-experienced cells was possible with unsorted PBMCs.

Primers used in a second PCR of about 6 to 11 cycles were a sample-barcoded 5' primer and a J-beta primer mix. MiXCR, run by TCRdb on the 5' RACE reads, gives a single entry per CDR3 protein. The sample includes hundreds of thousands of distinct CDR3 sequences, approximately 25% of them seen just once. Germline-derived CDR1 and CDR2 are SQVTM and ANQGSEA. Trimming took 3 bases from V and 6 from J; bases not matched to a gene: 5. The CDR3 runs to 13 residues. The same specimen was also included in a second study, on T cells of mothers and their children.

The chain recombines TRBV29-1 with TRBJ2-3; 8 nucleotides match TRBD2. The receptor's source is a boy aged 5-17 years in good health. Sequencing was carried out using blood. The CDR3 DNA is TGCAGCGTTGAGGGACTAGTGACGGATACGCAGTATTTT. Translated: CSVEGLVTDTQYF.